This T cell receptor beta chain was identified during a study of cytomegalovirus exposure and HLA in healthy donors. Turning to this clone: Its specificity is unknown.

Primers for the PCR totalled 60 Vbeta and 13 Jbeta. TCRdb's copy holds only in-frame clones and misses some; the assay was immunoSEQ multiplex PCR. The data show roughly 120,000 clones, 69% seen once. There are 12 residues in the CDR3. V was clipped by 2 bases and J by 9 bases, with 11 bases between them. Germline V CDR1 and CDR2: GTSNPN, SVGIG (reference sequence). The study, taken as a whole, reports: In an earlier analysis, about 87% or about 30%: the productive usage of most TCR beta V segments. TCR beta chain V- and J-gene trimming was linked, in a later analysis, to a missense variant in DCLRE1C.

Sequencing was performed on PBMCs. The clonotype comes from a woman aged 70-85 years in good health and CMV-seropositive. V usage is TRBV30 and J usage is TRBJ2-1, with D possibly matching TRBD2 (5 bases). As DNA, the CDR3 is TGTGCCTGGAGTTCTCCCGGACTTGAGCAGTTCTTC. It codes for CAWSSPGLEQFF.